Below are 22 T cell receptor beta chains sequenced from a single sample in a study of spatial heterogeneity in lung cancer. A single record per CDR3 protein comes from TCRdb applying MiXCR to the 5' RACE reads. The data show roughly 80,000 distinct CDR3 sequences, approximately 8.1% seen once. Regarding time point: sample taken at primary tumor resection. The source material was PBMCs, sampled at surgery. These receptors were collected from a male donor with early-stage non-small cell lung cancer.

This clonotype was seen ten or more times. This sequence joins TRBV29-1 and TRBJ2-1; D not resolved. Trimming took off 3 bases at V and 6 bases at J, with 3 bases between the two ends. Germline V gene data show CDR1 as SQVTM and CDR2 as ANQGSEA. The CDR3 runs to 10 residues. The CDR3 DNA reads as TGCAGCGTTGAGAGCAATGAGCAGTTCTTC. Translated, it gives CSVESNEQFF.

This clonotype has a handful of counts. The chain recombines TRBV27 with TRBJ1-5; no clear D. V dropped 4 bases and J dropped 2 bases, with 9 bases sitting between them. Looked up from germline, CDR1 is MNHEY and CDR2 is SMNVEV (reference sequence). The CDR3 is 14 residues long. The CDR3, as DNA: TGTGCCAGCAGTTCCAGGAGGGGCAATCAGCCCCAGCATTTT. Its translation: CASSSRRGNQPQHF.

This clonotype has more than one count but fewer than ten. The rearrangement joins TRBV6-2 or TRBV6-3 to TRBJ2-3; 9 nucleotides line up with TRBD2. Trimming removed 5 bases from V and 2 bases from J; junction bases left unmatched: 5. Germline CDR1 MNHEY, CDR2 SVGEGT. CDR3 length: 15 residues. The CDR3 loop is CASSGLAGITDTQYF. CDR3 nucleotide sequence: TGTGCCAGCAGTGGGCTAGCGGGAATCACAGATACGCAGTATTTT.

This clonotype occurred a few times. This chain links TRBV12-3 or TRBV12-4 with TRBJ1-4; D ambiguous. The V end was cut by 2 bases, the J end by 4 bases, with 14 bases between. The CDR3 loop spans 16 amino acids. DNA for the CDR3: TGTGCCAGCAGTTTATCCCCCCACGCTGATAATGAAAAACTGTTTTTT. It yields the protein CASSLSPHADNEKLFF.

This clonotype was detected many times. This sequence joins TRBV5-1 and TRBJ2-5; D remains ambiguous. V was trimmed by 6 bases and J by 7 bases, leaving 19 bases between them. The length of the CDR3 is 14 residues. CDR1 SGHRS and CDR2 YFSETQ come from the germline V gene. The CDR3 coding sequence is TGCGCCAGCAAGGAGAATCCTCAGGATGGGACCCAGTACTTC. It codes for CASKENPQDGTQYF.

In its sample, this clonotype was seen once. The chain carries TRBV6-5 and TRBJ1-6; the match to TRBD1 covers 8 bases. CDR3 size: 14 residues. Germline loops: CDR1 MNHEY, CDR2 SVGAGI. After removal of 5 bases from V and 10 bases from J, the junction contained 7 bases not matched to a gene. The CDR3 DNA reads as TGTGCCAGCAGTCCCCAGGGGGCTGGGTCACCCCTCCACTTT. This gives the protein CASSPQGAGSPLHF.

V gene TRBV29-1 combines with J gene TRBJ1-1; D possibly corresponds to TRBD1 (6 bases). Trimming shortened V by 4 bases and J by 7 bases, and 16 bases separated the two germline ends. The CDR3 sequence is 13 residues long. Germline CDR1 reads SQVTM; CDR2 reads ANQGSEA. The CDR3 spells CSVAQLGGNEAFF. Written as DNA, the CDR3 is TGCAGCGTTGCCCAATTGGGGGGCAATGAAGCTTTCTTT.

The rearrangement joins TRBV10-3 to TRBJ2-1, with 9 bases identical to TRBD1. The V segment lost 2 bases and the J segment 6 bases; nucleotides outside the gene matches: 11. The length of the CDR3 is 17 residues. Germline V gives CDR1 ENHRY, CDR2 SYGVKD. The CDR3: CAISEPSQGARGNEQFF. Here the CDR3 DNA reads TGTGCCATCAGTGAGCCCTCACAGGGGGCGAGGGGCAATGAGCAGTTCTTC.

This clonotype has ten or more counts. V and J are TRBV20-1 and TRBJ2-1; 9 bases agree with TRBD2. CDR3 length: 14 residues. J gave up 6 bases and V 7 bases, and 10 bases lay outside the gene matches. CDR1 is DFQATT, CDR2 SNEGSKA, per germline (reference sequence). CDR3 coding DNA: TGCAGTGGGCACGGCGCGGGAGGGAGCAATGAGCAGTTCTTC. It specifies CSGHGAGGSNEQFF.

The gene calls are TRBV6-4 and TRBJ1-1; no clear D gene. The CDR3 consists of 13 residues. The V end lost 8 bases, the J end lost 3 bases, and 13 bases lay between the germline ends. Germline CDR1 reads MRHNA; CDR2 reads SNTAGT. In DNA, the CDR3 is TGTGCCAGCGCCATGGAGGTTGACACTGAAGCTTTCTTT. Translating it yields CASAMEVDTEAFF.

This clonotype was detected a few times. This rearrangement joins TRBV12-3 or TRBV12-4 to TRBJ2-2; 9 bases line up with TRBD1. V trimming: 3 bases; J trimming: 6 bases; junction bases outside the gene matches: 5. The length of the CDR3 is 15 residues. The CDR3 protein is CASSFLGQGAGELFF. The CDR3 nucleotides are TGTGCCAGCAGTTTCTTGGGACAGGGTGCCGGGGAGCTGTTTTTT.

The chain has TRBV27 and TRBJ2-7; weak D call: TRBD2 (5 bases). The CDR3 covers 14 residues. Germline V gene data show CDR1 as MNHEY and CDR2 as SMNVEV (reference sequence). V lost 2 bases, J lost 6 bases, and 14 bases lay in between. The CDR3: CASSLKFGVGEQYF. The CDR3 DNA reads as TGTGCCAGCAGTTTAAAATTCGGGGTTGGCGAGCAGTACTTC.

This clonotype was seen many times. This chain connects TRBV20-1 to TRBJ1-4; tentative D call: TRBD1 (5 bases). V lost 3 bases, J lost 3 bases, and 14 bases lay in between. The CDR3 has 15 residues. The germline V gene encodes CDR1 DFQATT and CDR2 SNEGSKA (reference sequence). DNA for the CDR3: TGCAGTGCTAGCTCTCTCGGGGCAGCTAATGAAAAACTGTTTTTT. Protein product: CSASSLGAANEKLFF.

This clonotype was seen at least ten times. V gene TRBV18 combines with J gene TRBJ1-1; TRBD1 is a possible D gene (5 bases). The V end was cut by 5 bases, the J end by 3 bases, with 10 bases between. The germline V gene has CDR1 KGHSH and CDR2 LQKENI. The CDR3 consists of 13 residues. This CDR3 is CASSRARDTEAFF. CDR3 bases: TGTGCCAGCTCAAGGGCCAGGGACACTGAAGCTTTCTTT.

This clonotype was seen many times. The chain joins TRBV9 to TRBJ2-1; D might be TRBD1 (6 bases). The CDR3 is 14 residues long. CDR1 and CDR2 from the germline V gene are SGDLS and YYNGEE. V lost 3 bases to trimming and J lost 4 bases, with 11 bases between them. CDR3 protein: CASSAQQGYNEQFF. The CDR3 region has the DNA TGTGCCAGCAGCGCGCAACAGGGTTACAATGAGCAGTTCTTC.

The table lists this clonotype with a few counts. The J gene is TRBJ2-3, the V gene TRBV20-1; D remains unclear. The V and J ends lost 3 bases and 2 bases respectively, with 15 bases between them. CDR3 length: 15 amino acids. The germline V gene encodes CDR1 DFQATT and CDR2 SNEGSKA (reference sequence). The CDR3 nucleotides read TGCAGTGCTAGTCTGCCTACCAAACACACAGATACGCAGTATTTT. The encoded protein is CSASLPTKHTDTQYF.

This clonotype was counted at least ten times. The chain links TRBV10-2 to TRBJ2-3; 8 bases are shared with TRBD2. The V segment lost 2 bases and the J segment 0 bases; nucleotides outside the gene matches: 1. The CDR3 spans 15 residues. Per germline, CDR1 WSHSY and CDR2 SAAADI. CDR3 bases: TGCGCCAGCAGTGAGGGCGGGAGGAGCACAGATACGCAGTATTTT. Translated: CASSEGGRSTDTQYF.

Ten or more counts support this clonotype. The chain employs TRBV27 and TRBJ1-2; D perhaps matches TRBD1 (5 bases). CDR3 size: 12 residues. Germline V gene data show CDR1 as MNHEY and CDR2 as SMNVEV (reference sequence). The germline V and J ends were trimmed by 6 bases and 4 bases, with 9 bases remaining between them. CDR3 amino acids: CASRKGVYGYTF. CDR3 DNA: TGTGCCAGCAGAAAAGGGGTCTATGGCTACACCTTC.

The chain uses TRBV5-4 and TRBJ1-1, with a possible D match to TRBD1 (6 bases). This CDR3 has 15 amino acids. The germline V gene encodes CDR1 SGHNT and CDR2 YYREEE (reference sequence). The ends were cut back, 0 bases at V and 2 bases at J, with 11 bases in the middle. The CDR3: CASSLEQGVNTEAFF. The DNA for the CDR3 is TGTGCCAGCAGCTTGGAACAGGGCGTCAACACTGAAGCTTTCTTT.

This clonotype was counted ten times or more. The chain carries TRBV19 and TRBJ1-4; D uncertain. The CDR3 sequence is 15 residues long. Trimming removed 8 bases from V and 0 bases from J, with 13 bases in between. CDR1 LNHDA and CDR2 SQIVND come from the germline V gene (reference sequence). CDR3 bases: TGTGCCAGTTCACCTTCTGGGGCAACTAATGAAAAACTGTTTTTT. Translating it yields CASSPSGATNEKLFF.

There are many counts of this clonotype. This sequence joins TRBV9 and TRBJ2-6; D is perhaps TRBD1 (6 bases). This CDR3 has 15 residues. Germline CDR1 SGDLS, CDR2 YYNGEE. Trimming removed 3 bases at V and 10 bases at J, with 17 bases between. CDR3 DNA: TGTGCCAGCAGCGCTCGCAAAGGGGGAATGAACGTCCTGACTTTC. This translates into CASSARKGGMNVLTF. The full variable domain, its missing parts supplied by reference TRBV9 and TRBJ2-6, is DSGVTQTPKHLITATGQRVTLRCSPRSGDLSVYWYQQSLDQGLQFLIQYYNGEERAKGNILERFSAQQFPDLHSELNLSSLELGDSALYFCASSARKGGMNVLTFGAGSRLTVL.

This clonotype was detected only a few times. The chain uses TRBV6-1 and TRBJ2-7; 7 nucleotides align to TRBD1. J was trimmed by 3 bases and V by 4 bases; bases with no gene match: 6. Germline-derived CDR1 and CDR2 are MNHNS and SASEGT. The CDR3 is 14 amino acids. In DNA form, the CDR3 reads TGTGCCAGCAGTGGACAGGGTGCGAACTACGAGCAGTACTTC. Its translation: CASSGQGANYEQYF.